This record covers a single TCR beta chain. Its matching antigen is unknown. The data stem from a study of cytomegalovirus exposure and HLA in healthy donors. The length of the CDR3 is 15 residues. Trimming took 5 bases from V and 5 from J; bases not matched to a gene: 4. Looked up from germline, CDR1 is SGHTA and CDR2 is FQGNSA. Points from the study as a whole: Most TCR sequences were uncommon, yet certain public TCRs appeared in many donors.

The PCR had 60 Vbeta and 13 Jbeta primers. Clones were read by immunoSEQ multiplex PCR, and TCRdb kept only the in-frame ones, dropping some. The sample records under 130,000 clones, under 85% being singletons. Material: PBMCs. The source is a middle-aged man in good health and CMV-seropositive. The V gene is TRBV7-2, the J gene TRBJ2-7; TRBD2 matches 15 bases. CDR3 bases: TGTGCCAGCAGCCCAGGGACTAGCGGGAGGAACGAGCAGTACTTC. Translated, it gives CASSPGTSGRNEQYF. Looking up the rest from reference TRBV7-2 and TRBJ2-7 gives the full variable domain: GAGVSQSPSNKVTEKGKDVELRCDPISGHTALYWYRQSLGQGLEFLIYFQGNSAPDKSGLPSDRFSAERTGGSVSTLTIQRTQQEDSAVYLCASSPGTSGRNEQYFGPGTRLTVT.